A selection of T cell receptor beta chains follows, all from one sample in a study of control samples from healthy donors and cancer patients. Profiled with immunoSEQ multiplex PCR; TCRdb holds only in-frame clones, not every one. The repertoire holds 100,000 to 150,000 clones, with roughly 90% as singletons. Material: blood. The receptors stem from a man younger than 30 in good health. Both conserved end residues are part of each CDR3. The order of the fields is D gene, J gene, V gene, clone size, CDR3 DNA, CDR3 protein. The D gene is left open where the match is weak. The size of a clone is reported for some rows only, either as once, few or many, or as a class for expanded clones.

D: NA
J: TRBJ1-1
V: TRBV24-1
size: NA
DNA: TGTGCCACCAGTGATTTGCATTCTGGGGCCAACACTGAAGCTTTCTTT
CDR3: CATSDLHSGANTEAFF

D: TRBD1
J: TRBJ2-7
V: TRBV6-1
size: NA
DNA: TGTGCCAGCAGTGAAGGGGCAGGGGGCTCCTACGAGCAGTACTTC
CDR3: CASSEGAGGSYEQYF

D: TRBD2
J: TRBJ2-5
V: TRBV19
size: NA
DNA: TGTGCCAGTATCGGCCAGGCGGGGTCTAGCGGGAGAGGTGGAAGGACCCAGTACTTC
CDR3: CASIGQAGSSGRGGRTQYF

D: TRBD2
J: TRBJ2-5
V: TRBV6-2/TRBV6-3
size: NA
DNA: TGTGCCAGCAGCCCGAGCGGGAGAAGGCAAGAGACCCAGTACTTC
CDR3: CASSPSGRRQETQYF

D: NA
J: TRBJ2-1
V: TRBV27
size: NA
DNA: TGTGCCAGCAGTTTAGGAATCCCCTACAATGAGCAGTTCTTC
CDR3: CASSLGIPYNEQFF

D: NA
J: TRBJ1-1
V: TRBV2
size: NA
DNA: TGTGCCAGCAGTGACGGTCCGGGTGTTGATGAAGCTTTCTTT
CDR3: CASSDGPGVDEAFF

D: NA
J: TRBJ2-2
V: TRBV4-3
size: few
DNA: TGCGCCAGCAGCCAAGGCGGGACTAACACCGGGGAGCTGTTTTTT
CDR3: CASSQGGTNTGELFF

D: NA
J: TRBJ2-4
V: TRBV7-2
size: NA
DNA: TGTGCCAGCAGCTTAGGAAACATTCAGTACTTC
CDR3: CASSLGNIQYF

D: NA
J: TRBJ1-2
V: TRBV6-5
size: NA
DNA: TGTGTTGCGGTGCAGGGAGGCTATGGCTACACCTTC
CDR3: CVAVQGGYGYTF

D: NA
J: TRBJ1-5
V: TRBV6-2/TRBV6-3
size: NA
DNA: TGTGCCAGCAGTTATAGAGAGTATAGCAATCAGCCCCAGCATTTT
CDR3: CASSYREYSNQPQHF

D: NA
J: TRBJ2-2
V: TRBV10-3
size: NA
DNA: TGTGCCATCACGTCCGGGATTTTGAACACCGGGGAGCTGTTTTTT
CDR3: CAITSGILNTGELFF

D: TRBD2
J: TRBJ2-5
V: TRBV19
size: NA
DNA: TGTGCCAGTAGTAACCTAGCGGGAGGGCCCCAAGAGACCCAGTACTTC
CDR3: CASSNLAGGPQETQYF

D: TRBD1
J: TRBJ1-6
V: TRBV27
size: NA
DNA: TGTGCCAGCAGTCCCTGGGACAGGTTTGTTCGGGGATCACCCCTCCACTTT
CDR3: CASSPWDRFVRGSPLHF

D: TRBD1
J: TRBJ1-2
V: TRBV27
size: NA
DNA: TGTGCCAGCAGTCCGGCCGGGACAGCGTTATATGGCTACACCTTC
CDR3: CASSPAGTALYGYTF

D: NA
J: TRBJ2-3
V: TRBV6-1
size: NA
DNA: TGTGCCAGCAGTGAAACATCTAAACTGGTCCCAAGCACAGATACGCAGTATTTT
CDR3: CASSETSKLVPSTDTQYF

D: TRBD2
J: TRBJ2-3
V: TRBV4-1
size: few
DNA: TGCGCCAGCAGCCAAGATACCCTAGCGGGAGGGCCTGGAGATACGCAGTATTTT
CDR3: CASSQDTLAGGPGDTQYF

D: NA
J: TRBJ1-6
V: TRBV27
size: NA
DNA: TGTGCCAGCAGTTTTCAGGCAGGGATTAATTCACCCCTCCACTTT
CDR3: CASSFQAGINSPLHF

D: TRBD1
J: TRBJ2-1
V: TRBV4-3
size: NA
DNA: TGCGCCAGCAGCCAAGCCGGGACAGGGGGCAATGAGCAGTTCTTC
CDR3: CASSQAGTGGNEQFF

D: NA
J: TRBJ1-1
V: TRBV14
size: NA
DNA: TGTGCCAGCAGCCAAGTGAGAAGGGGAACTGAAGCTTTCTTT
CDR3: CASSQVRRGTEAFF

D: TRBD1
J: TRBJ1-5
V: TRBV28
size: NA
DNA: TGTGCCAGCAGTTCGGGACAGGGTCGGAGTCAGCCCCAGCATTTT
CDR3: CASSSGQGRSQPQHF

D: TRBD1
J: TRBJ1-1
V: TRBV10-2
size: NA
DNA: TGCGCCAGCAGAGAGGAGGGACAGTATTCGGACACTGAAGCTTTCTTT
CDR3: CASREEGQYSDTEAFF

D: NA
J: TRBJ2-1
V: TRBV11-2
size: NA
DNA: TGTGCCAGCAGCCCTCCTACTAGCAGGAGCATCTACAATGAGCAGTTCTTC
CDR3: CASSPPTSRSIYNEQFF

D: TRBD2
J: TRBJ2-1
V: TRBV11-3
size: NA
DNA: TGTGCCAGCAGCCCCTACTCTGGAGCGGGAGGGCCAAATGAGCAGTTCTTC
CDR3: CASSPYSGAGGPNEQFF

D: NA
J: TRBJ2-5
V: TRBV11-3
size: once
DNA: TGTGCCAGCAGCTTTAGCCTGGGGGGATCGGAAGAGACCCAGTACTTC
CDR3: CASSFSLGGSEETQYF

D: TRBD1
J: TRBJ2-3
V: TRBV5-1
size: NA
DNA: TGCGCCAGCACCGGACAGGGGTCTAAACTAAGCACAGATACGCAGTATTTT
CDR3: CASTGQGSKLSTDTQYF

D: NA
J: TRBJ1-1
V: TRBV5-1
size: NA
DNA: TGCGCCAGCAGCCCCGGGGGCACTGAAGCTTTCTTT
CDR3: CASSPGGTEAFF

D: TRBD2
J: TRBJ2-6
V: TRBV7-9
size: NA
DNA: TGTGCCAGCAGCGAGGGAGGGGCTGGGGCCAACGTCCTGACTTTC
CDR3: CASSEGGAGANVLTF

D: NA
J: TRBJ1-1
V: TRBV27
size: NA
DNA: TGTGCCAGCAGTTTATCGCTGGGGCCGGGTAACACTGAAGCTTTCTTT
CDR3: CASSLSLGPGNTEAFF

D: NA
J: TRBJ2-7
V: TRBV25-1
size: NA
DNA: TGTGCCAGCAGTGAGGTACGGTGGCGGGAGCAGTACTTC
CDR3: CASSEVRWREQYF

D: TRBD2
J: TRBJ2-3
V: TRBV24-1
size: NA
DNA: TGTGCCACCAGTTCTAGCGGAGGCACAGATACGCAGTATTTT
CDR3: CATSSSGGTDTQYF

D: NA
J: TRBJ2-2
V: TRBV10-3
size: NA
DNA: TGTGCCACGCAGGGGAATGGGAGGGAGCTGTTTTTT
CDR3: CATQGNGRELFF

D: NA
J: TRBJ2-5
V: TRBV7-6
size: NA
DNA: TGTGCCAGCAGCTTCGCGGAGACCCAGTACTTC
CDR3: CASSFAETQYF

D: NA
J: TRBJ1-1
V: TRBV6-4
size: NA
DNA: TGTGCCAGCAAGTTAAGCGTTTTGAACACTGAAGCTTTCTTT
CDR3: CASKLSVLNTEAFF

D: TRBD1
J: TRBJ1-1
V: TRBV7-9
size: NA
DNA: TGTGCCAGCCGGGGGGGACAGATGAACACTGAAGCTTTCTTT
CDR3: CASRGGQMNTEAFF